This T cell receptor beta chain was recorded in a study of blood T cell repertoires in COVID-19. At the level of the study: Material from acute and convalescent COVID-19 was sourced from the United States, Italy and Spain.

It was during active infection that Seattle patients were enrolled and then longitudinally followed. CDR1 LGHDT and CDR2 YNNKEL come from the germline V gene (reference sequence). This CDR3 region has 15 residues. The germline V and J ends were trimmed by 1 base and 1 base, with 10 bases remaining between them. Generated by immunoSEQ multiplex PCR, the TCRdb table keeps only in-frame clones and is missing some. The data hold more than 250,000 clones, with just under 90% observed a single time. The rearrangement uses TRBV3-1 (or the pseudogene TRBV3-2) and TRBJ1-1; D perhaps matches TRBD1 (5 bases). The TCR comes from a woman aged 50 to 60 with COVID-19, enrolled during active disease. Material for sequencing was peripheral blood. CDR3 sequence (DNA): TGTGCCAGCAGCCAAGGTTTAAGGGGGAACACTGAAGCTTTCTTT. Translating gives CASSQGLRGNTEAFF.